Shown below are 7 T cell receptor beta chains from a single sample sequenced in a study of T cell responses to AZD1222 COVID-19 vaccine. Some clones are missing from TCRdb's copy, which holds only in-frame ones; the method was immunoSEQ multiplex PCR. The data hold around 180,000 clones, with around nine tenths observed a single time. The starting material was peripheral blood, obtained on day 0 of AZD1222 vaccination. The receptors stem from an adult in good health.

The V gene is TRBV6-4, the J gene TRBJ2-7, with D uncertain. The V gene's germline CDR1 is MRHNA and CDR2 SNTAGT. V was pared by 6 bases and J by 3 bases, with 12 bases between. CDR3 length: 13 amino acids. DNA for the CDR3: TGTGCCAGCAGCGTGGCTAGGCGCTACGAGCAGTACTTC. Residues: CASSVARRYEQYF.

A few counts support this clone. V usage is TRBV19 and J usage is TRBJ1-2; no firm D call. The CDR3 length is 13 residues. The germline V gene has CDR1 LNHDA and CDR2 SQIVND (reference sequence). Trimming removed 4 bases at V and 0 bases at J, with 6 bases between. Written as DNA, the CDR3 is TGTGCCAGTAGTAACTCAGCTAACTATGGCTACACCTTC. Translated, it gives CASSNSANYGYTF.

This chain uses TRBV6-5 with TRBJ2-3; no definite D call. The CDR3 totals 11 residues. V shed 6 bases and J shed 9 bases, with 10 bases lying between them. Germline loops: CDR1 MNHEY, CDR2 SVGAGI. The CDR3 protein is CASRTDITQYF. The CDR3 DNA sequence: TGTGCCAGCAGGACCGACATAACGCAGTATTTT.

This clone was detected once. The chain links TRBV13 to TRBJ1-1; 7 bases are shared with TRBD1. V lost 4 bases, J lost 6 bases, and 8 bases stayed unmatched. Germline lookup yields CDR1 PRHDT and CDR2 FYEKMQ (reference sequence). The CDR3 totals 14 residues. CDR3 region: CASSWRDSTPEAFF. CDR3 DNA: TGTGCCAGCAGCTGGCGGGACAGCACTCCTGAAGCTTTCTTT.

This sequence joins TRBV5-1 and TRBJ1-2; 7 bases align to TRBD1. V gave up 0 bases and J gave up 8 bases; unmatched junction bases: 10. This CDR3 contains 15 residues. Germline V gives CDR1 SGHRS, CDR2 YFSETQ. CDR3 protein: CASSLASPGGLGYTF. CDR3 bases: TGCGCCAGCAGCTTGGCCAGCCCAGGGGGTCTGGGCTACACCTTC.

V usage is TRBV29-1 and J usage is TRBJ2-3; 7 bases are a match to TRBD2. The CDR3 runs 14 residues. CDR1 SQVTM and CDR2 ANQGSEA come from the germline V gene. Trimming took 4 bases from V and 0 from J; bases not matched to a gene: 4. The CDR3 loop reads CSVGGGLSTDTQYF. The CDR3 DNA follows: TGCAGCGTTGGCGGGGGACTAAGCACAGATACGCAGTATTTT.

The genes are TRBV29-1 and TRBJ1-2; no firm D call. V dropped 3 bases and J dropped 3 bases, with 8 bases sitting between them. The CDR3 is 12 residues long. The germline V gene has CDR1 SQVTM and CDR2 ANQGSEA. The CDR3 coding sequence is TGCAGCGTTGACGCGTCAGACTATGGCTACACCTTC. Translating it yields CSVDASDYGYTF.